These T cell receptor beta chains were read from a single sample in a study of cytomegalovirus exposure and HLA in healthy donors. Sequencing was performed with immunoSEQ multiplex PCR; in TCRdb, only in-frame clones are kept and a portion is missing. Of about 180,000 clones listed, around 80% are singletons. Sequenced material: PBMCs. The receptor set was obtained from a woman aged 45-59 years in good health and CMV-seropositive. Both conserved end residues are part of each CDR3.

TRBJ1-5 15 TRBV5-3 CARSKPTGGWQPQHF
TRBJ1-6 13 TRBV19 CASSIDFKRPLHF
TRBJ2-3 17 TRBV2 CASSPVPGRRGTDTQYF
TRBJ1-4 16 TRBV5-6 CASSSNRGTGDEKLFF
TRBJ2-7 15 TRBV28 CASSLPGTGANEQYF
TRBJ2-3 15 TRBV9 CASSVEIAGGSGQYF
TRBJ1-4 14 TRBV5-4 CASSPMGGEEKLFF
TRBJ2-2 14 TRBV28 CASSLPRDTGELFF
TRBJ2-1 16 TRBV4-3 CASSQIAGGIYNEQFF
TRBJ1-2 13 TRBV2 CASTSGTETGYTF
TRBJ2-7 14 TRBV7-6 CASSPAPTGNEQYF
TRBJ1-2 14 TRBV4-3 CASSPQGADYGYTF
TRBJ2-2 16 TRBV11-1 CASSASGRGYTGELFF
TRBJ1-6 16 TRBV5-4 CASSLLGGAVNSPLHF
TRBJ2-7 15 TRBV13 CASSPRGQLSYEQYF
TRBJ2-1 15 TRBV7-2 CASSWGQGIGNEQFF
TRBJ2-1 14 TRBV4-3 CASSLGGTYNEQFF
TRBJ1-1 14 TRBV5-6 CASSLVDRHTEAFF
TRBJ2-1 14 TRBV6-5 CASSYDARYNEQFF
TRBJ2-1 15 TRBV6-5 CASRRSYREGNEQFF
TRBJ2-5 15 TRBV19 CASSTPQGLGETQYF
TRBJ1-2 14 TRBV19 CASSIFGGLDGYTF
TRBJ2-3 16 TRBV7-9 CSSTRGRGLAADTQYF
TRBJ2-7 15 TRBV28 CASSQPGLGQYEQYF
TRBJ2-3 15 TRBV19 CASSDAGSSTDTQYF
TRBJ2-3 14 TRBV7-9 CASSYSGGADTQYF
TRBJ2-7 17 TRBV4-3 CASSHSPIVDTTYEQYF
TRBJ2-7 14 TRBV7-6 CASSLATGTYEQYF
TRBJ1-4 17 TRBV28 CASSTPGQGRLNEKLFF
TRBJ2-5 14 TRBV19 CASSIEPGRQTQYF
TRBJ1-3 16 TRBV28 CASSLFSRAAGNTIYF
TRBJ2-3 13 TRBV27 CASSLSRGNTQYF
TRBJ1-2 15 TRBV7-8 CASSLAQAGAYGYTF
TRBJ2-7 15 TRBV6-6 CASSYSRQGANEQYF
TRBJ1-2 12 TRBV18 CASSSTTYGYTF
TRBJ2-7 13 TRBV7-3 CASRPPGQGEQYF
TRBJ2-3 14 TRBV9 CASSVVGAADTQYF
TRBJ2-3 16 TRBV5-4 CASSPRTSSAPDTQYF
TRBJ1-2 13 TRBV9 CASSTRQGYGYTF
TRBJ1-5 16 TRBV28 CASSLSGSSFFQPQHF
TRBJ1-5 21 TRBV6-1 CASSEADSPLFSYSGNQPQHF
TRBJ1-1 12 TRBV27 CASSLSGREAFF
- 15 TRBV6-6 CASTTRTGGVYEQYF
TRBJ2-3 12 TRBV5-1 CASSSGGDTQYF